This TCR beta chain came from a study of read filtering for tumor transcriptome and immune sequencing. Study-wide context: By R-ISS, stages I, II and III held around 8, 15 and 7 patients.

Molecular barcoded adaptors covering alpha/delta and beta/gamma chains were used on approximately 400 ng RNA. TCRdb itself ran the reads through MiXCR, one entry per CDR3 protein. This sample has about 47,000 distinct CDR3 sequences, with roughly 12% found just once. Overall study findings and caveats: Correlation between methods rose after single-read clonotypes were removed. About 77% of IR-seq clonotypes had a single read, yet these held approximately 4% of reads.

This clonotype has a count of ten or more. Its antigen is unknown. A junction end diverges from the germline sequence, so it may reflect a read error. Germline CDR1 is KGHSH and CDR2 is LQKENI. The CDR3 spans 11 residues. The sequence was obtained from a donor aged 40 or over with multiple myeloma. The sample comprised a population of CD138-negative cells sorted from bone marrow. This chain uses TRBV18 with TRBJ2-1; D not certain. CDR3 amino acids: CASSAYDEQFF. The DNA for the CDR3 is TGTGCCAGCTCAGCCTACGATGAGCAGTTCTTC.